The 21 T cell receptor beta chains listed next were all sequenced from one sample in a study of a mutant IDH1 vaccine in newly diagnosed glioma. Time point defined: week 5, during vaccination. Vaccination used 300 ug of mutant IDH1 20-mer peptide per dose, with topical imiquimod. TCRdb keeps only in-frame clones here, not all; method: immunoSEQ multiplex PCR. Of just under 80,000 clones in the sample, 75% to 95% are singletons; the top ten hold about 0.6%. For these TCRs, the target antigens are not known. The sequenced sample was PBMCs, obtained from a glioma patient whose treatment included an IDH1 peptide vaccine. The receptors were gathered from a woman in her forties or fifties with glioma.

The chain carries TRBV28 and TRBJ1-2, with D possibly being TRBD1 (5 bases). Deletions cut 6 bases from V and 4 bases from J, with 15 bases between. This CDR3 spans 14 amino acids. CDR1 and CDR2 from the germline V gene are MDHEN and SYDVKM. The CDR3: CASRARGGSYGYTF. The CDR3 DNA is TGTGCCAGCAGGGCTCGGGGGGGGTCCTATGGCTACACCTTC.

A note on this clone: One end of the junction fails to match germline, which may point to a read error. The genes are TRBV4-1 and TRBJ1-1; D not certain. The V gene's germline CDR1 is MGHRA and CDR2 YSYEKL. This CDR3 is built from 17 residues. The CDR3 DNA follows: TGCGCCAGCAGCCAACTAGGGCCGTTTAACCTGAACACTGAAGCTTCCTTT. It encodes CASSQLGPFNLNTEASF.

This clone was seen once. The chain combines TRBV14 with TRBJ2-7; TRBD2 aligns across 7 bases. Germline V gene data show CDR1 as SGHDN and CDR2 as FVKESK. This CDR3 is built from 15 residues. V lost 1 base and J lost 4; bases outside the gene matches: 7. The CDR3 region is CASSQVGRARYEQYF. The CDR3 DNA sequence: TGTGCCAGCAGCCAAGTGGGGAGGGCCCGGTACGAGCAGTACTTC.

The chain links TRBV7-9 to TRBJ1-5; tentative D call: TRBD1 (6 bases). Germline-derived CDR1 and CDR2 are SEHNR and FQNEAQ (reference sequence). The germline V and J ends were trimmed by 4 bases and 2 bases, with 6 bases remaining between them. This CDR3 is built from 13 residues. The CDR3 bases are TGTGCCAGCAGCTCAGGGGGCAATCAGCCCCAGCATTTT. Translating it yields CASSSGGNQPQHF.

The CDR3 bases are TGTGCCAGCCGCACAGGGGGAGGGAGCTCCTACAATGAGCAGTTCTTC. It encodes CASRTGGGSSYNEQFF. This sequence joins TRBV5-4 and TRBJ2-1, with a weak D call TRBD1 (8 bases). The germline V gene encodes CDR1 SGHNT and CDR2 YYREEE (reference sequence). This CDR3 contains 16 residues. Trimming shortened V by 7 bases and J by 0 bases, and 17 bases separated the two germline ends.

This chain connects TRBV5-1 to TRBJ1-3, with TRBD1 as a possible D gene (5 bases). This CDR3 has 15 residues. V lost 5 bases, J lost 0 bases, and 12 bases lay in between. Germline V gene data show CDR1 as SGHRS and CDR2 as YFSETQ. CDR3 coding DNA: TGCGCCAGCAGACCAAGCAGGGACTCTGGAAACACCATATATTTT. Its protein is CASRPSRDSGNTIYF.

In this sample, this clone turned up once. The chain recombines TRBV6-6 with TRBJ2-7; 8 bases align to TRBD1. J gave up 7 bases and V 11 bases, and 13 bases lay outside the gene matches. Germline V gene sequence: CDR1 MNHNY, CDR2 SVGAGI (reference sequence). There are 13 residues in the CDR3. The CDR3 bases are TGTGCCGGGGGTGGCAGGGGGCTTCGAGAGCAGTACTTC. This translates into CAGGGRGLREQYF.

The chain carries TRBV13 and TRBJ1-2; D is uncertain. The CDR3 totals 12 residues. Germline V gene sequence: CDR1 PRHDT, CDR2 FYEKMQ (reference sequence). The V and J ends lost 5 bases and 4 bases respectively, with 8 bases between them. The CDR3 reads CASSPGSYGYTF. CDR3 DNA: TGTGCCAGCAGCCCCGGCTCCTATGGCTACACCTTC.

The chain recombines TRBV7-8 with TRBJ2-7, with TRBD2 identical over 8 bases. The ends lost 4 bases at V and 0 bases at J; junction bases unmatched: 5. The CDR3 contains 15 residues. In germline, CDR1 is SGHVS, CDR2 FQNEAQ. The CDR3 reads CASSYQRGSSYEQYF. DNA for the CDR3: TGTGCCAGCAGCTACCAGCGGGGGAGCTCCTACGAGCAGTACTTC.

V is TRBV6-5 and J is TRBJ2-7; 10 bases map to TRBD2. Looked up from germline, CDR1 is MNHEY and CDR2 is SVGAGI. CDR3 length equals 15 residues. Trimming took 6 bases from V and 0 from J; bases not matched to a gene: 5. The CDR3 region is CASSRTSGLSYEQYF. The CDR3 bases are TGTGCCAGCAGCCGGACTAGCGGCCTCTCCTACGAGCAGTACTTC.

This clone showed up just a few times. This chain uses TRBV19 with TRBJ1-4; tentatively, D is TRBD1 (5 bases). Germline CDR1 and CDR2: LNHDA and SQIVND (reference sequence). V dropped 6 bases and J dropped 3 bases, with 11 bases sitting between them. The CDR3 is 14 residues long. CDR3 sequence: CASSRGVANEKLFF. The CDR3 DNA reads as TGTGCCAGTAGCCGAGGGGTGGCTAATGAAAAACTGTTTTTT.

The V call is TRBV7-9, the J call TRBJ2-7, with D perhaps matching TRBD1 or TRBD2 (5 bases each). Germline CDR1 reads SEHNR; CDR2 reads FQNEAQ (reference sequence). V lost 1 base to trimming and J lost 2 bases, with 9 bases between them. This CDR3 contains 14 residues. CDR3 region: CASSLGGGPYEQYF. The DNA for the CDR3 is TGTGCCAGCAGCTTAGGTGGGGGACCCTACGAGCAGTACTTC.

Written as DNA, the CDR3 is TGTGCCAGCAGGGAACAGGGGGCGTATGAAAAACTGTTTTTT. Translated, it gives CASREQGAYEKLFF. The V and J genes are TRBV28 and TRBJ1-4; 9 bases line up with TRBD1. V dropped 6 bases and J dropped 6; count of bases not matched to a gene: 5. From germline, CDR1 is MDHEN and CDR2 SYDVKM. The CDR3 consists of 14 residues.

The chain employs TRBV4-1 and TRBJ2-1; TRBD1 agrees at 8 bases. Germline lookup yields CDR1 MGHRA and CDR2 YSYEKL. V gave up 0 bases and J gave up 7 bases; unmatched junction bases: 8. This CDR3 contains 16 residues. The CDR3 reads CASSQDQAGGWNEQFF. The DNA of the CDR3 is TGCGCCAGCAGCCAAGATCAGGCAGGGGGCTGGAATGAGCAGTTCTTC.

The V and J genes are TRBV6-1 and TRBJ1-4; D is perhaps TRBD1 (5 bases). V gave up 4 bases and J gave up 2 bases, with 11 bases separating them. There are 15 residues in the CDR3. The germline V gene has CDR1 MNHNS and CDR2 SASEGT. CDR3 in amino acids: CASSVGDETNEKLFF. The CDR3 DNA follows: TGTGCCAGCAGTGTAGGGGATGAGACTAATGAAAAACTGTTTTTT.

V usage is TRBV7-9 and J usage is TRBJ2-7; D tentatively reads TRBD1 or TRBD2 (6 bases each). Germline-derived CDR1 and CDR2 are SEHNR and FQNEAQ (reference sequence). Trimming pared 6 bases from V and 0 bases from J, leaving 18 bases between. The CDR3 is 16 amino acids. This chain's CDR3 is CASRPPGAAGSYEQYF. The CDR3 DNA sequence: TGTGCCAGCAGGCCGCCGGGGGCTGCAGGCTCCTACGAGCAGTACTTC.

The CDR3 loop is CASSLGSEAFF. The CDR3 coding sequence is TGCGCCAGCAGCTTGGGTTCAGAAGCTTTCTTT. The chain carries TRBV5-1 and TRBJ1-1; no clear D. Trimming cost V 0 bases and J 8 bases, with 5 bases left between them. The CDR3 totals 11 residues. Germline V gene data show CDR1 as SGHRS and CDR2 as YFSETQ.

The chain couples TRBV7-3 to TRBJ1-1; weak D call: TRBD1 (5 bases). In germline, CDR1 is SGHTA, CDR2 FQGTGA. V was pared by 5 bases and J by 5 bases, with 12 bases between. There are 13 residues in the CDR3. The CDR3: CASSPPGRTEAFF. The CDR3, as DNA: TGTGCCAGCAGCCCGCCAGGGCGGACTGAAGCTTTCTTT.

This clone was counted a single time. J is TRBJ1-5 and V is TRBV28; no reliable D call. Germline CDR1 and CDR2: MDHEN and SYDVKM. The CDR3 is 16 amino acids. Trimming removed 1 base from V and 1 base from J, with 11 bases in between. The CDR3 sequence is CASSLLAQLSNQPQHF. CDR3 in DNA: TGTGCCAGCAGTTTATTAGCACAATTAAGCAATCAGCCCCAGCATTTT.

The chain links TRBV27 to TRBJ2-7, with 7 bases lining up with TRBD1. The junction had 8 bases not matched to a gene; V was cut back by 6 bases and J by 0 bases. The germline gives CDR1 MNHEY, CDR2 SMNVEV (reference sequence). The CDR3 covers 15 residues. The CDR3 spells CASSRTGKGSYEQYF. Here the CDR3 DNA reads TGTGCCAGCAGCCGGACAGGAAAAGGCTCCTACGAGCAGTACTTC.

The J gene is TRBJ2-7, the V gene TRBV2; 7 nucleotides line up with TRBD1. The CDR3 length is 15 residues. With V trimmed by 4 bases and J by 3 bases, 9 bases remained unmatched. Germline values: CDR1 SNHLY, CDR2 FYNNEI. This CDR3 is CASSAYRGSRYEQYF. In DNA form, the CDR3 reads TGTGCCAGCAGTGCTTACAGGGGATCCCGCTACGAGCAGTACTTC.